The 9 T cell receptor beta chains in this list originate from one sample, sequenced in a study of T cell responses to AZD1222 COVID-19 vaccine. The repertoire was sequenced with immunoSEQ multiplex PCR; TCRdb's copy has only in-frame clones and lacks some. This sample has under 300,000 clones, with just over 90% found just once. The sample here was peripheral blood, taken on day 0 of AZD1222 vaccination. The receptor source for this set is an adult in good health.

The chain has TRBV6-5 and TRBJ1-2, with 7 bases lining up with TRBD1. The CDR3 extends over 14 amino acids. Trimming took 10 bases from V and 4 from J; bases not matched to a gene: 12. Germline values: CDR1 MNHEY, CDR2 SVGAGI. CDR3 coding DNA: TGTGCCACCCATGACAGGGCGACCTCCTATGGCTACACCTTC. It translates to CATHDRATSYGYTF.

This chain links TRBV19 with TRBJ1-1; 9 bases map to TRBD1. Germline V gene lookup returns CDR1 LNHDA and CDR2 SQIVND (reference sequence). The CDR3 has 12 amino acids. Trimming removed 10 bases from V and 7 bases from J; junction bases left unmatched: 7. CDR3 loop: CATSQGAIEAFF. CDR3 DNA sequence: TGTGCCACTTCACAGGGGGCGATTGAAGCTTTCTTT. The complete variable domain, with remaining parts taken from reference TRBV19 and TRBJ1-1, reads DGGITQSPKYLFRKEGQNVTLSCEQNLNHDAMYWYRQDPGQGLRLIYYSQIVNDFQKGDIAEGYSVSREKKESFPLTVTSAQKNPTAFYLCATSQGAIEAFFGQGTRLTVV.

The chain joins TRBV7-9 to TRBJ1-5; TRBD1 matches 7 bases. The CDR3 spans 13 residues. From germline, CDR1 is SEHNR and CDR2 FQNEAQ (reference sequence). Trimming at V came to 2 bases and at J to 10 bases, leaving 5 bases not matched to a gene. The CDR3 region is CASSLTTGVPQHF. DNA of the CDR3: TGTGCCAGCAGCTTAACAACAGGGGTACCCCAGCATTTT.

This clone was observed a single time. J is TRBJ1-5 and V is TRBV5-5, with D perhaps matching TRBD1 (6 bases). The V end was cut by 4 bases, the J end by 7 bases, with 12 bases between. CDR1 and CDR2 (germline): SGHKS, YYEKEE (reference sequence). The CDR3 is made up of 13 amino acids. The CDR3 region is CASSLQGGQPQHF. CDR3 DNA: TGTGCCAGCAGCCTACAGGGCGGACAGCCCCAGCATTTT.

V and J are TRBV2 and TRBJ2-3; D is tentatively TRBD1 or TRBD2 (6 bases each). Trimming took 10 bases from V and 0 from J, leaving 17 bases between them. Germline V lookup: CDR1 SNHLY, CDR2 FYNNEI. The CDR3 runs 15 residues. CDR3 region: CANLRGTSSTDTQYF. CDR3 nucleotide sequence: TGTGCCAACTTGAGGGGGACTTCTAGCACAGATACGCAGTATTTT.

The rearrangement links TRBV27 to TRBJ2-7, with a possible D match to TRBD1 (5 bases). CDR1 is MNHEY and CDR2 is SMNVEV in the germline V gene (reference sequence). The CDR3 spans 13 residues. V lost 5 bases to trimming and J lost 3 bases, with 11 bases between them. DNA of the CDR3: TGTGCCAGCAGTCCTAGGGGCCGCTACGAGCAGTACTTC. It is translated as CASSPRGRYEQYF.

The chain employs TRBV5-6 and TRBJ2-2, with TRBD1 matching 9 bases. J gave up 6 bases and V 4 bases, and 10 bases lay outside the gene matches. The CDR3 covers 16 residues. The germline CDR1 and CDR2 sequences are SGHDT and YYEEEE. The CDR3: CASSPTGGVNSGELFF. DNA for the CDR3: TGTGCCAGCAGCCCCACAGGGGGCGTAAATTCCGGGGAGCTGTTTTTT.

The chain carries TRBV28 and TRBJ1-2; no clear D gene. The CDR3 contains 13 residues. Germline values: CDR1 MDHEN, CDR2 SYDVKM. Deletions cut 1 base from V and 8 bases from J, with 11 bases between. The CDR3 region is CASSLLSKGGYTF. CDR3 nucleotide sequence: TGTGCCAGCAGTTTATTATCAAAGGGAGGCTACACCTTC.

Points on this clone: The same CDR3 can be traced to other DNA sequences in this sample. This chain links TRBV5-1 with TRBJ2-3; no clear D. Germline V gives CDR1 SGHRS, CDR2 YFSETQ. The CDR3 is 11 residues long. V lost 2 bases and J lost 2, with 0 bases in between. The DNA of the CDR3 is TGCGCCAGCAGCTTCACAGATACGCAGTATTTT. The encoded protein is CASSFTDTQYF. The complete variable domain, with remaining parts taken from reference TRBV5-1 and TRBJ2-3, reads KAGVTQTPRYLIKTRGQQVTLSCSPISGHRSVSWYQQTPGQGLQFLFEYFSETQRNKGNFPGRFSGRQFSNSRSEMNVSTLELGDSALYLCASSFTDTQYFGPGTRLTVL.